The next 10 T cell receptor beta chains were all read from a single sample in a study of blood T cells in healthy people across ages. For the second PCR, which ran for about 7 to 11 cycles, a sample-barcoded 5' primer and a J-beta primer mix were used. TCRdb re-derived calls from the 5' RACE reads in MiXCR, one entry per CDR3 protein. Found here are 650,000 to 1,000,000 distinct CDR3 sequences, 35% to 40% of them singletons; the top ten hold 10% to 15%. Sequenced input: blood. The receptors were gathered from a man between 18 and 29 years old in good health.

The chain combines TRBV9 with TRBJ2-5; 10 bases agree with TRBD1. CDR3 size: 12 residues. Germline assignment: CDR1 SGDLS and CDR2 YYNGEE. V trimming: 7 bases; J trimming: 11 bases; junction bases outside the gene matches: 8. CDR3 loop: CASGTGDGEQYF. As DNA, the CDR3 is TGTGCCAGCGGGACAGGGGATGGTGAGCAGTACTTC.

A word on this clonotype: It may be a read error: a sequence one base away is much more abundant. Here the CDR3 reads CASPGSNEQYF. CDR3 coding DNA: TGCGCCAGCCCCGGATCCAATGAGCAGTACTTC. The chain joins TRBV5-1 to TRBJ2-7; D is ambiguous. V lost 7 bases and J lost 7, with 12 bases in between. CDR1 and CDR2 from the germline V gene are SGHRS and YFSETQ. The CDR3 spans 11 residues. Looking up the rest from reference TRBV5-1 and TRBJ2-7 gives the full variable domain: KAGVTQTPRYLIKTRGQQVTLSCSPISGHRSVSWYQQTPGQGLQFLFEYFSETQRNKGNFPGRFSGRQFSNSRSEMNVSTLELGDSALYLCASPGSNEQYFGPGTRLTVT.

This clonotype has ten or more counts. The chain is built from TRBV12-3 or TRBV12-4 and TRBJ2-1, with 7 bases matching TRBD2. J was trimmed by 2 bases and V by 6 bases; bases with no gene match: 4. The CDR3 runs to 14 residues. For the CDR3, the DNA is TGTGCCAGCAGGAGCGGGGCCACCTACAATGAGCAGTTCTTC. This translates into CASRSGATYNEQFF.

The V and J genes are TRBV12-3 or TRBV12-4 and TRBJ2-5, with D unclear. This CDR3 contains 13 residues. V was clipped by 7 bases and J by 1 base, with 10 bases between them. The CDR3 DNA is TGTGCCAGCACCCTGGATATCCAAGAGACCCAGTACTTC. Translation gives CASTLDIQETQYF.

This clonotype was recorded a few times. The chain couples TRBV29-1 to TRBJ2-2; 8 positions match TRBD1. Per the germline V gene, CDR1 is SQVTM and CDR2 is ANQGSEA. The CDR3 is 13 amino acids. V dropped 4 bases and J dropped 7; count of bases not matched to a gene: 5. CDR3 DNA: TGCAGCGTTGGACAGGGGTCGGGCGGGGAGCTGTTTTTT. Its translation: CSVGQGSGGELFF.

This clonotype was seen a few times. The V call is TRBV6-5, the J call TRBJ2-4, with no clear D. There are 14 residues in the CDR3. Trimming took off 7 bases at V and 2 bases at J, with 12 bases between the two ends. Germline V gene data show CDR1 as MNHEY and CDR2 as SVGAGI. The DNA of the CDR3 is TGTGCCAGCAATTCAGTCGGGTCCAAAAACATTCAGTACTTC. Its translation: CASNSVGSKNIQYF.

In this sample, this clonotype turned up a few times. The chain carries TRBV2 and TRBJ2-3; the match to TRBD1 covers 9 bases. Trimming cost V 6 bases and J 5 bases; bases outside gene matches: 6. The CDR3 runs to 14 residues. Germline CDR1 and CDR2: SNHLY and FYNNEI. CDR3 DNA sequence: TGTGCCAGCAGCCCGGACAGGGGTGAAGATACGCAGTATTTT. Translated: CASSPDRGEDTQYF.

This clonotype was found once. The gene calls are TRBV30 and TRBJ2-7; D not resolved. V was clipped by 3 bases and J by 5 bases, with 8 bases between them. The CDR3 is 11 amino acids. Germline V gene data show CDR1 as GTSNPN and CDR2 as SVGIG (reference sequence). CDR3 in amino acids: CAWRIPNEQYF. The CDR3 coding sequence is TGTGCCTGGAGAATCCCGAACGAGCAGTACTTC.

In this sample, this clonotype turned up a few times. The J gene is TRBJ2-5, the V gene TRBV14; 9 positions agree with TRBD1. With V trimmed by 1 base and J by 5 bases, 17 bases remained unmatched. Per germline, CDR1 SGHDN and CDR2 FVKESK. The CDR3 runs 19 residues. CDR3 sequence: CASSQARTGTGSSRETQYF. Here the CDR3 DNA reads TGTGCCAGCAGCCAAGCCAGAACCGGGACAGGGTCAAGTCGGGAGACCCAGTACTTC.

The CDR3 nucleotides are TGTGCCAGCAGCCAGTCTGGGGACATTCAGTACTTC. Encoded protein: CASSQSGDIQYF. The gene calls are TRBV3-1 and TRBJ2-4; D remains unclear. V was pared by 3 bases and J by 8 bases, with 8 bases between. Per germline, CDR1 LGHDT and CDR2 YNNKEL (reference sequence). CDR3 length equals 12 residues.